This T cell receptor (beta chain) was found in a study of T cells expressing NK-cell markers. With UMIs, 5'RACE template switching was used to make TCR beta cDNA. For each CDR3 protein, TCRdb gives one entry from its re-call of the 5' RACE reads, without DNA. The sample table sets out 250,000 or so distinct CDR3 sequences. Findings of the study overall: As a fraction of CD8+ T cells, dominant NKG2C+ clonotypes reached roughly 1.0-7.5% in roughly 6 donors. One observes that, in several donors, these clonotypes were also the leading ones within the CD3+CD56-NKG2C+ fraction. Expanded NKG2C+ T cell clones had unclear HCMV specificity.

Germline values: CDR1 SGHTA, CDR2 FQGNSA. The CDR3 contains 13 residues. Turning to this clonotype: Its antigen is not identified.

The sample was blood T cells: a sorted CD56 or NKG2C T cell subset, CD4+ or CD8+ T cells, or bulk PBMC T cells (not recorded which). This sequence originates from a woman between 18 and 75 years old in good health. V is TRBV7-2 and J is TRBJ1-2. This CDR3 reads CASSLRENYGYTF.